This TCR beta chain was sequenced during a study of CXCR3 chemokines and chemotherapy response in bladder cancer (dated by TCRdb to the early 2020s). Some background on the complete study: Whether chemotherapy response in human bladder cancer was predicted by intratumoral CXCR3 chemokine system activity was examined in the study.

The sample holds many counts of this clonotype. The antigen this receptor binds is unknown. Base qualities are not at hand, and no much larger clone is one base apart. Library preparation employed PCR. The sequencer was an Illumina HiSeq 2500. TCRdb ran its own pipeline on the public reads, namely fastp trimming at Q25 and MiXCR clone calling, and kept in-frame beta chains. Rows are combined by CDR3 protein, so each entry shows the most common genes and DNA. Recorded for this sample are roughly 8,000 distinct CDR3 sequences; roughly 12% of them occurred a single time. The ten largest clones capture around 16% of the sample. Reading from cysteine to phenylalanine, the CDR3 counts 15 amino acids. The entry retains the CDR3 DNA only, 45 bases that are in frame from base 1. V is clipped by 5 bases and J by 4 bases, and the sequence between their germline boundaries is 14 bases long. CDR1 and CDR2 are drawn from the germline V gene (reference sequence): LNHNV, YYDKDF.

The TCR was taken from a human donor with bladder cancer that responded to neoadjuvant chemotherapy. Here the chain combines TRBV15 and TRBJ1-4, and the D gene may be TRBD1, 6 bases matching. This specimen was collected from a patient whose treatment included neoadjuvant chemotherapy. The CDR3 sequence is CATSRTGTYNEKLFF. The sequenced DNA: TGTGCCACCAGCCGTACCGGGACATATAATGAAAAACTGTTTTTT. When the CDR3 is completed using the reference TRBV15 and TRBJ1-4 genes on either side, the full variable domain is DAMVIQNPRYQVTQFGKPVTLSCSQTLNHNVMYWYQQKSSQAPKLLFHYYDKDFNNEADTPDNFQSRRPNTSFCFLDIRSPGLGDTAMYLCATSRTGTYNEKLFFGSGTQLSVL.